This TCR beta chain stems from a study of neoadjuvant nivolumab and ipilimumab in lung cancer. Study conclusions and caveats: Resected tumors had greater TCR richness and clonality than uninvolved lung.

Clones were sequenced by immunoSEQ multiplex PCR, and TCRdb holds only the in-frame ones, with some missing. The profile shows about 30,000 clones, more than 85% of them singletons. Points on this clone: What it recognizes is unknown.

Trimming removed 2 bases from V and 5 bases from J, with 13 bases in between. Germline-derived CDR1 and CDR2 are MNHEY and SVGAGI. The CDR3 runs 15 residues. This TCR derives from an adult with non-small cell lung cancer. The chain uses TRBV6-5 and TRBJ2-1; D gene unclear. The sequencing here drew on peripheral blood, taken after neoadjuvant nivolumab, alone or with ipilimumab, at or shortly before surgery. In DNA, the CDR3 is TGTGCCAGCAGTTACCGGACGAACGTAAACAATGAGCAGTTCTTC. It yields the protein CASSYRTNVNNEQFF.